What follows describes a single T cell receptor beta chain. Its antigen remains unknown. The sample originates from a study of T cell responses to AZD1222 COVID-19 vaccine. Regarding the study as a whole: Clonal diversity was possibly underestimated, and white British individuals and females predominated among donors. Sampled repertoires all dated from after the peak T cell response.

V gave up 1 base and J gave up 4 bases, with 16 bases separating them. The germline V gene has CDR1 MNHEY and CDR2 SVGAGI. CDR3 length: 16 residues. Assay used: immunoSEQ multiplex PCR; TCRdb lists only in-frame clones, some missing. The repertoire holds around 180,000 clones, with approximately 90% as singletons. The V and J genes are TRBV6-5 and TRBJ1-1; D might be TRBD1 (5 bases). The receptor was isolated from an adult who received the AZD1222 COVID-19 vaccine. The sample was peripheral blood, taken 28 days after the second AZD1222 dose. The CDR3 DNA follows: TGTGCCAGCAGTTACTACATCCCCGGGGCGCCCACTGAAGCTTTCTTT. Protein: CASSYYIPGAPTEAFF.